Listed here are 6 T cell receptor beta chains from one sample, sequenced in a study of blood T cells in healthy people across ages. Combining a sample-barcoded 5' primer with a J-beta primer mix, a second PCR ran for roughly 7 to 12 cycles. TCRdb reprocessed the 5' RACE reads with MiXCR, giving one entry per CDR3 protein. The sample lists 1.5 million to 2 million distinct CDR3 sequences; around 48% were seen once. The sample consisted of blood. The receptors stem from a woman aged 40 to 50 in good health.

As DNA, the CDR3 is TGTGCCAGCCAAACTGGGGGGGGTATGCACAATGAGCAGTTCTTC. This translates into CASQTGGGMHNEQFF. The chain is built from TRBV6-2 or TRBV6-3 and TRBJ2-1, with 7 bases fitting TRBD2. Germline V gives CDR1 MNHEY, CDR2 SVGEGT. The CDR3 runs 15 residues. With V trimmed by 8 bases and J by 5 bases, 12 bases remained unmatched.

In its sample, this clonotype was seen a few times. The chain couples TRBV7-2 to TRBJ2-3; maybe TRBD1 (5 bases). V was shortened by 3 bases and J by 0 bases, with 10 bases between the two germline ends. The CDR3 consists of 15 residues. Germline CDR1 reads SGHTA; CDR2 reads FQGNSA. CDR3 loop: CASSLQGISTDTQYF. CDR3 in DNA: TGTGCCAGCAGCTTGCAGGGCATTAGCACAGATACGCAGTATTTT.

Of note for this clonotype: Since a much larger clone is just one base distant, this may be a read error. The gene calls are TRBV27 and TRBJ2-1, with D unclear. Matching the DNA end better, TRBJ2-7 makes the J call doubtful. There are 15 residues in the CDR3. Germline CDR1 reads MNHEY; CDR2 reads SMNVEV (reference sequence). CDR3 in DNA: TGTGCCAGCAGTTTATCAGGCACGTCCTACAATGAGCAGTACTTC. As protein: CASSLSGTSYNEQYF.

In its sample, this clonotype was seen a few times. CDR3 in amino acids: CASSLNLDRDEQFF. CDR3 coding DNA: TGTGCCAGCAGCCTAAACCTAGACAGGGATGAGCAGTTCTTC. The gene calls are TRBV27 and TRBJ2-1; 7 bases are a match to TRBD1. The CDR3 loop spans 14 amino acids. Germline CDR1 reads MNHEY; CDR2 reads SMNVEV (reference sequence). The V segment lost 6 bases and the J segment 8 bases; nucleotides outside the gene matches: 10.

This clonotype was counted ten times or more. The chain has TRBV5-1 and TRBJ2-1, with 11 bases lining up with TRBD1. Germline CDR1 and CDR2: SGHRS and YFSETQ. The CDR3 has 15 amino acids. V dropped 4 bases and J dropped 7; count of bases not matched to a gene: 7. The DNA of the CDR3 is TGCGCCAGCAGCCAGGACAGGGGGCAAGGGAATGAGCAGTTCTTC. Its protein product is CASSQDRGQGNEQFF.

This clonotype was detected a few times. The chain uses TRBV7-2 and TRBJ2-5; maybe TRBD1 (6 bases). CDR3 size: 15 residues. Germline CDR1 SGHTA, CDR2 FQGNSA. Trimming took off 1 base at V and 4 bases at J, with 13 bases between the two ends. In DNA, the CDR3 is TGTGCCAGCAGCTTAGGTCGGGCCAGGGGAGAGACCCAGTACTTC. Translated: CASSLGRARGETQYF. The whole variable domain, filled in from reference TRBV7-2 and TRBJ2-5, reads GAGVSQSPSNKVTEKGKDVELRCDPISGHTALYWYRQSLGQGLEFLIYFQGNSAPDKSGLPSDRFSAERTGGSVSTLTIQRTQQEDSAVYLCASSLGRARGETQYFGPGTRLLVL.